Shown below are 20 T cell receptor beta chains from a single sample sequenced in a study of shared clonotypes between healthy human individuals. Sequenced by immunoSEQ multiplex PCR; TCRdb stores in-frame clones only, minus some. This table has over 2,000,000 clones, roughly 95% appearing once. Naive CD8 cells lacked CD45RO and underwent positive selection for CCR7, leaving out terminally differentiated effector memory CD45RA+ cells. The sample comprised naive CD8+ T cells from PBMCs. These receptors all come from a man aged 18 to 30 in good health. Some clones in this sample may be carry-over from other donors' samples.

The chain links TRBV6-5 to TRBJ1-1; tentatively, D is TRBD1 (5 bases). V gave up 7 bases and J gave up 3 bases, with 12 bases separating them. This CDR3 contains 13 residues. Per the germline V gene, CDR1 is MNHEY and CDR2 is SVGAGI. The CDR3 reads CASTPDTYTEAFF. As DNA, the CDR3 is TGTGCCAGCACCCCGGACACTTACACTGAAGCTTTCTTT.

V is TRBV2 and J is TRBJ2-5, with 10 positions matching TRBD2. There are 15 residues in the CDR3. The germline V gene has CDR1 SNHLY and CDR2 FYNNEI. J was trimmed by 5 bases and V by 6 bases; bases with no gene match: 9. The CDR3, as DNA: TGTGCCAGCAGGGTAGCGGGAGGTTCATGGGAGACCCAGTACTTC. It codes for CASRVAGGSWETQYF.

J is TRBJ2-7 and V is TRBV5-6; 10 bases are a match to TRBD2. Germline CDR1 and CDR2: SGHDT and YYEEEE. This CDR3 has 16 amino acids. With V trimmed by 0 bases and J by 0 bases, 3 bases remained unmatched. The CDR3 nucleotides are TGTGCCAGCAGCTTGGTGGCTAGCGGGAGCTCCTACGAGCAGTACTTC. Translation: CASSLVASGSSYEQYF.

The chain joins TRBV10-3 to TRBJ2-1, with D uncertain. Germline CDR1 reads ENHRY; CDR2 reads SYGVKD. This CDR3 region has 14 residues. V lost 10 bases to trimming and J lost 5 bases, with 18 bases between them. CDR3 sequence: CATRALRGDNEQFF. DNA for the CDR3: TGTGCCACCAGAGCTCTTCGAGGCGACAATGAGCAGTTCTTC.

This clone was found once. The chain uses TRBV19 and TRBJ2-7; 8 bases line up with TRBD1. Trimming at V came to 4 bases and at J to 3 bases, leaving 2 bases not matched to a gene. The length of the CDR3 is 13 residues. Germline CDR1 is LNHDA and CDR2 is SQIVND (reference sequence). The CDR3 DNA reads as TGTGCCAGTAGTAGTGACAGGGGCTACGAGCAGTACTTC. Its translation is CASSSDRGYEQYF.

This clone was observed a few times. V gene TRBV5-4 combines with J gene TRBJ1-1, with D perhaps TRBD1 (5 bases). The V gene's germline CDR1 is SGHNT and CDR2 YYREEE (reference sequence). V was shortened by 2 bases and J by 1 base, with 6 bases between the two germline ends. The CDR3 sequence is 13 residues long. CDR3 loop: CASSFRENTEAFF. The CDR3 DNA reads TGTGCCAGCAGCTTCAGGGAGAACACTGAAGCTTTCTTT.

The chain's CDR3 is CASSPNSNLNYGYTF. The CDR3 nucleotides are TGTGCCAGCAGTCCGAACAGTAATCTTAACTATGGCTACACCTTC. This chain connects TRBV27 to TRBJ1-2; D is uncertain. The V end lost 5 bases, the J end lost 1 base, and 14 bases lay between the germline ends. The CDR3 covers 15 residues. Germline CDR1 and CDR2: MNHEY and SMNVEV (reference sequence).

The rearrangement joins TRBV27 to TRBJ1-1, with unresolved D. There are 13 residues in the CDR3. V lost 0 bases and J 6 bases, leaving 8 bases between the germline ends. The V gene's germline CDR1 is MNHEY and CDR2 SMNVEV (reference sequence). CDR3 bases: TGTGCCAGCAGTTTATCGGAGGGAGCTGAAGCTTTCTTT. Translation: CASSLSEGAEAFF.

In DNA form, the CDR3 reads TGTGCCAGCAGCCAGGGACTAGCGGGAGGCTGGTACGAGCAGTACTTC. Residues: CASSQGLAGGWYEQYF. V and J are TRBV14 and TRBJ2-7, with TRBD2 matching over 15 bases. Germline lookup yields CDR1 SGHDN and CDR2 FVKESK. This CDR3 comprises 16 residues. V lost 3 bases to trimming and J lost 4 bases; unmatched junction nucleotides: 4.

The CDR3 spells CASRPQGGPYNEQFF. The CDR3 DNA follows: TGTGCCAGCAGGCCACAGGGAGGGCCCTACAATGAGCAGTTCTTC. The chain carries TRBV27 and TRBJ2-1; tentative D call: TRBD2 (7 bases). CDR1 is MNHEY and CDR2 is SMNVEV in the germline V gene (reference sequence). The V end lost 6 bases, the J end lost 2 bases, and 14 bases lay between the germline ends. The CDR3 is 15 amino acids.

The chain couples TRBV7-6 to TRBJ1-1, with D perhaps matching TRBD1 (5 bases). CDR1 is SGHVS, CDR2 FNYEAQ, per germline. V gave up 1 base and J gave up 6 bases, with 12 bases separating them. The CDR3 has 14 residues. The CDR3 here is CASSLDQGRSEAFF. CDR3 nucleotides: TGTGCCAGCAGCTTAGATCAGGGACGGTCTGAAGCTTTCTTT.

This chain joins TRBV7-9 and TRBJ2-7; maybe TRBD2 (6 bases). The CDR3 has 14 residues. Per germline, CDR1 SEHNR and CDR2 FQNEAQ (reference sequence). V gave up 5 bases and J gave up 0 bases, with 11 bases separating them. The CDR3 reads CASSVQEGSYEQYF. CDR3 sequence (DNA): TGTGCCAGCAGCGTCCAGGAGGGCTCCTACGAGCAGTACTTC.

The CDR3 protein is CASSFALLPYEQYF. The CDR3 DNA sequence: TGTGCCAGCAGCTTTGCTCTCCTTCCCTACGAGCAGTACTTC. The rearrangement joins TRBV7-9 to TRBJ2-7; D remains ambiguous. This CDR3 has 14 residues. V was trimmed by 3 bases and J by 2 bases, leaving 11 bases between them. The germline gives CDR1 SEHNR, CDR2 FQNEAQ (reference sequence).

This clone was seen just once. The V call is TRBV7-9, the J call TRBJ2-3; D gene unclear. The CDR3 has 14 amino acids. Germline loops: CDR1 SEHNR, CDR2 FQNEAQ (reference sequence). V lost 5 bases and J 5 bases, leaving 14 bases between the germline ends. In nucleotides, the CDR3 is TGTGCCAGCAGCCCACCAGAGGAGAGAGATACGCAGTATTTT. Amino acids: CASSPPEERDTQYF.

DNA for the CDR3: TGTGCCAGCAGTCCAGACCGGACCGTGTCGGATGAGCAGTTCTTC. This codes for CASSPDRTVSDEQFF. J is TRBJ2-1 and V is TRBV27; no clear D gene. The V gene's germline CDR1 is MNHEY and CDR2 SMNVEV (reference sequence). V was trimmed by 5 bases and J by 8 bases, leaving 19 bases between them. CDR3 length: 15 amino acids.

The rearrangement joins TRBV6-5 to TRBJ1-2, with D perhaps matching TRBD1 (6 bases). The CDR3 loop spans 14 amino acids. The germline CDR1 and CDR2 sequences are MNHEY and SVGAGI. Deletions cut 0 bases from V and 4 bases from J, with 9 bases between. The CDR3 coding sequence is TGTGCCAGCAGTTACTCCGGACAGACCTATGGCTACACCTTC. It yields the protein CASSYSGQTYGYTF.

The chain has TRBV19 and TRBJ1-5; a possible D gene is TRBD1 (5 bases). CDR1 is LNHDA and CDR2 is SQIVND in the germline V gene (reference sequence). The CDR3 has 14 amino acids. V lost 3 bases, J lost 2 bases, and 8 bases lay in between. CDR3 nucleotide sequence: TGTGCCAGTAGTATGATGGGGGGCAATCAGCCCCAGCATTTT. Protein product: CASSMMGGNQPQHF.

The chain has TRBV11-2 and TRBJ1-1; 7 positions agree with TRBD1. V trimming: 5 bases; J trimming: 5 bases; junction bases outside the gene matches: 23. Germline-derived CDR1 and CDR2 are SGHAT and FQNNGV. The CDR3 extends over 19 amino acids. CDR3 protein: CASSPLPRGGPGGRTEAFF. The CDR3 DNA reads TGTGCCAGCAGCCCACTTCCTCGGGGGGGACCAGGGGGTCGGACTGAAGCTTTCTTT.

V is TRBV29-1 and J is TRBJ1-2; 7 bases fit TRBD1. Trimming took 4 bases from V and 6 from J; bases not matched to a gene: 5. This CDR3 is built from 12 residues. Germline V gene data show CDR1 as SQVTM and CDR2 as ANQGSEA. The CDR3: CSVGRDSDGYTF. The CDR3 coding sequence is TGCAGCGTTGGTAGGGACAGTGATGGCTACACCTTC.

For this clone: Other DNA variants within this sample encode the same CDR3. The CDR3 sequence: CASSLVGNQPQHF. The CDR3 region has the DNA TGTGCCAGCAGCTTGGTAGGGAATCAGCCCCAGCATTTT. The rearrangement uses TRBV5-8 and TRBJ1-5; D call uncertain. V was shortened by 0 bases and J by 4 bases, with 5 bases between the two germline ends. This CDR3 has 13 amino acids. The germline gives CDR1 SGHTS, CDR2 YDEGEE.